Listed below are T cell receptor beta chains from one sample, sequenced in a study of OX40 agonist ivuxolimab in advanced cancers. Only in-frame clones appear in the TCRdb table, and some are missing; sequencing was by immunoSEQ multiplex PCR. This sample carries 100,000 or so clones, more than 85% of them seen once, and the ten largest clones take approximately 0.55%. The sample was CD4+ or CD8+ T cells sorted from blood, taken in a trial of the OX40 agonist ivuxolimab. The receptor source for this set is an adult with an advanced solid tumor such as melanoma, head and neck, liver or kidney cancer. Each CDR3 is given with its conserved first and last residue. Fields, in order: CDR3 DNA, CDR3 protein, V gene, clone size, D gene, J gene. A D gene is named only where the DNA matches it firmly. Only part of the rows carry a size: once, few, many, or a class if the clone is expanded.

cdr3_nt: TGTGCCAGCAGCTTCGGGGAAACCGAGCAGTACTTC; cdr3_aa: CASSFGETEQYF; v_call: TRBV11-3; clone_size: NA; d_call: NA; j_call: TRBJ2-7
cdr3_nt: TGTGCCAGCAGTTTAGCGGGAGTTGGAGAGACCCAGTACTTC; cdr3_aa: CASSLAGVGETQYF; v_call: TRBV27; clone_size: NA; d_call: TRBD2; j_call: TRBJ2-5
cdr3_nt: TGTGCCAGCAGCCCCCCCACCGGGACTAGCGGGAGGTACGAGCAGTACTTC; cdr3_aa: CASSPPTGTSGRYEQYF; v_call: TRBV27; clone_size: NA; d_call: TRBD2; j_call: TRBJ2-7
cdr3_nt: TGTGCCAGCAGGGCCGGCTGGGGTTACGGGTACACTGAAGCTTTCTTT; cdr3_aa: CASRAGWGYGYTEAFF; v_call: TRBV2; clone_size: NA; d_call: NA; j_call: TRBJ1-1
cdr3_nt: TGCGCCAGCAGCTTGGAGCCTGTGTGGGGTACTGGGGCCAACGTCCTGACTTTC; cdr3_aa: CASSLEPVWGTGANVLTF; v_call: TRBV5-1; clone_size: NA; d_call: NA; j_call: TRBJ2-6
cdr3_nt: TGTGCCAGCAGCTTAGCGAGGGGGTGGGAGACCCAGTACTTC; cdr3_aa: CASSLARGWETQYF; v_call: TRBV7-2; clone_size: NA; d_call: NA; j_call: TRBJ2-5
cdr3_nt: TGTGCCAGCTCAGAAGGGGGACAGAGATCCTACGAGCAGTACTTC; cdr3_aa: CASSEGGQRSYEQYF; v_call: TRBV18; clone_size: NA; d_call: TRBD1; j_call: TRBJ2-7
cdr3_nt: TGTGCCATCCTGACAGTTTGCGAGCAGTACTTC; cdr3_aa: CAILTVCEQYF; v_call: TRBV27; clone_size: NA; d_call: NA; j_call: TRBJ2-7
cdr3_nt: TGCGCCAGCAGCTTGGTCGGCGGGGGAGGTGAAGCTTTCTTT; cdr3_aa: CASSLVGGGGEAFF; v_call: TRBV5-1; clone_size: NA; d_call: NA; j_call: TRBJ1-1
cdr3_nt: TGTGCCAGTACCCCCCGCGGGGTGAATGAAAAACTGTTTTTT; cdr3_aa: CASTPRGVNEKLFF; v_call: TRBV19; clone_size: NA; d_call: NA; j_call: TRBJ1-4
cdr3_nt: TGTGCCAGCAGTTACTCCCCCGGGACTAACTACGAGCAGTACTTC; cdr3_aa: CASSYSPGTNYEQYF; v_call: TRBV6-6; clone_size: once; d_call: TRBD2; j_call: TRBJ2-7
cdr3_nt: TGCGCCAGCAGCACCGGTGAGGGAGACGCAGATACGCAGTATTTT; cdr3_aa: CASSTGEGDADTQYF; v_call: TRBV5-1; clone_size: NA; d_call: NA; j_call: TRBJ2-3
cdr3_nt: TGCGCCAGCAGCTTGGCGGGCCTCACAACCTACAATGAGCAGTTCTTC; cdr3_aa: CASSLAGLTTYNEQFF; v_call: TRBV5-1; clone_size: NA; d_call: NA; j_call: TRBJ2-1
cdr3_nt: TGCGCCAGCAGCTTGGGGGCAGATACCTACGAGCAGTACTTC; cdr3_aa: CASSLGADTYEQYF; v_call: TRBV5-1; clone_size: NA; d_call: NA; j_call: TRBJ2-7
cdr3_nt: TGCGCCAGCAGCTCGACAGTTCCGGAGACCCAGTACTTC; cdr3_aa: CASSSTVPETQYF; v_call: TRBV5-1; clone_size: NA; d_call: NA; j_call: TRBJ2-5
cdr3_nt: TGTGCCAGCAGTTATCTCGGGGAGCAGTACTTC; cdr3_aa: CASSYLGEQYF; v_call: TRBV28; clone_size: NA; d_call: NA; j_call: TRBJ2-7
cdr3_nt: TGTGCCAGCTCACCACTACCTCGGCTCAATGAGCAGTTCTTC; cdr3_aa: CASSPLPRLNEQFF; v_call: TRBV18; clone_size: NA; d_call: NA; j_call: TRBJ2-1
cdr3_nt: TGTGCCAGCAGTCTCTCCGGGACAGGGGCCTACGAGCAGTACTTC; cdr3_aa: CASSLSGTGAYEQYF; v_call: TRBV2; clone_size: NA; d_call: TRBD1; j_call: TRBJ2-7
cdr3_nt: TGCGCCAGCAGCGGGGGACACCTCAACTCTGGGGCCAACGTCCTGACTTTC; cdr3_aa: CASSGGHLNSGANVLTF; v_call: TRBV5-1; clone_size: NA; d_call: NA; j_call: TRBJ2-6
cdr3_nt: TGTGCCAGCAGCAACCGGACTAGCCTAAGACCCTACAATGAGCAGTTCTTC; cdr3_aa: CASSNRTSLRPYNEQFF; v_call: TRBV7-2; clone_size: once; d_call: TRBD2; j_call: TRBJ2-1
cdr3_nt: TGTGCCAGCAGCGAAAGAGGACAGACCTACGAGCAGTACTTC; cdr3_aa: CASSERGQTYEQYF; v_call: TRBV11-2; clone_size: NA; d_call: NA; j_call: TRBJ2-7
cdr3_nt: TGTGCCAGCAGGAATCGGGACAGGGGAATGACCAAAAACATTCAGTACTTC; cdr3_aa: CASRNRDRGMTKNIQYF; v_call: TRBV28; clone_size: NA; d_call: TRBD1; j_call: TRBJ2-4
cdr3_nt: TGCGCCAGCAGCCAAGCTCGCGGCTACGAGCAGTACTTC; cdr3_aa: CASSQARGYEQYF; v_call: TRBV4-3; clone_size: NA; d_call: NA; j_call: TRBJ2-7
cdr3_nt: TGTGCCAGTAGTACCTTCGCCCACTCTGGGGCCAACGTCCTGACTTTC; cdr3_aa: CASSTFAHSGANVLTF; v_call: TRBV19; clone_size: NA; d_call: NA; j_call: TRBJ2-6
cdr3_nt: TGCGCCAGCAGCTTGGAGTTAGCGGGATCATCCCCACAAGAGACCCAGTACTTC; cdr3_aa: CASSLELAGSSPQETQYF; v_call: TRBV5-1; clone_size: NA; d_call: TRBD2; j_call: TRBJ2-5
cdr3_nt: TGTGCCAGCAGCAACAGGGGGAGCGGCGAGCAGTACTTC; cdr3_aa: CASSNRGSGEQYF; v_call: TRBV9; clone_size: NA; d_call: TRBD1; j_call: TRBJ2-7
cdr3_nt: TGTGCCAGCAGGTCCGGGGGGCGCTTCGGGGAGCTGTTTTTT; cdr3_aa: CASRSGGRFGELFF; v_call: TRBV7-2; clone_size: NA; d_call: NA; j_call: TRBJ2-2
cdr3_nt: TGTGCCAGCAGTTCCCTAAGCGGGACCCCGCGCGAGCAGTACTTC; cdr3_aa: CASSSLSGTPREQYF; v_call: TRBV6-5; clone_size: NA; d_call: TRBD2; j_call: TRBJ2-7
cdr3_nt: TGTGCCAGCTGGGCGGGGAGGAAGCCCCAGCATTTT; cdr3_aa: CASWAGRKPQHF; v_call: TRBV28; clone_size: few; d_call: NA; j_call: TRBJ1-5
cdr3_nt: TGCGCCAGCAGCCAAAGGGCCGCAGCCGGAGGTGAAAAACTGTTTTTT; cdr3_aa: CASSQRAAAGGEKLFF; v_call: TRBV4-1; clone_size: NA; d_call: NA; j_call: TRBJ1-4
cdr3_nt: TGTGCCAGCAGCGTTACTCCCCAGGCCCACGAGCAGTACTTC; cdr3_aa: CASSVTPQAHEQYF; v_call: TRBV9; clone_size: NA; d_call: NA; j_call: TRBJ2-7
cdr3_nt: TGCAGCGTTGAACGAGGGGTTAACACTGAAGCTTTCTTT; cdr3_aa: CSVERGVNTEAFF; v_call: TRBV29-1; clone_size: NA; d_call: NA; j_call: TRBJ1-1
cdr3_nt: TGTGCTAGTGGTTTGAGTGCGACAGGGGGCGAGCAGTACTTC; cdr3_aa: CASGLSATGGEQYF; v_call: TRBV12-5; clone_size: once; d_call: TRBD1; j_call: TRBJ2-7
cdr3_nt: TGTGCCAGCAGCCGGGATCAAGAGACCCAGTACTTC; cdr3_aa: CASSRDQETQYF; v_call: TRBV7-8; clone_size: NA; d_call: NA; j_call: TRBJ2-5
cdr3_nt: TGCGCCAGCAGCCACCGACAGTATAATCAGCCCCAGCATTTT; cdr3_aa: CASSHRQYNQPQHF; v_call: TRBV4-1; clone_size: NA; d_call: NA; j_call: TRBJ1-5
cdr3_nt: TGTGCCAGCAGCTCAACAGGAGCGAACACTGAAGCTTTCTTT; cdr3_aa: CASSSTGANTEAFF; v_call: TRBV5-4; clone_size: NA; d_call: NA; j_call: TRBJ1-1
cdr3_nt: TGTGCCAGCAGCGAGGGATCCCCGACTAACTATGGCTACACCTTC; cdr3_aa: CASSEGSPTNYGYTF; v_call: TRBV7-2; clone_size: once; d_call: NA; j_call: TRBJ1-2
cdr3_nt: TGTGCCAGCAGCTCAACTAGCGGGAGGGGGGAGACCCAGTACTTC; cdr3_aa: CASSSTSGRGETQYF; v_call: TRBV11-2; clone_size: NA; d_call: TRBD2; j_call: TRBJ2-5
cdr3_nt: TGTGCCAGTAGTTCTTGGGACAATGAGCAGTTCTTC; cdr3_aa: CASSSWDNEQFF; v_call: TRBV19; clone_size: NA; d_call: NA; j_call: TRBJ2-1
cdr3_nt: TGTGCCAGCAGCTTAGGAGGGAGCGAGACCCAGTACTTC; cdr3_aa: CASSLGGSETQYF; v_call: TRBV7-9; clone_size: NA; d_call: NA; j_call: TRBJ2-5
cdr3_nt: TGTGCCAGGGAAAGGACCAGCACAGATACGCAGTATTTT; cdr3_aa: CARERTSTDTQYF; v_call: TRBV21-1; clone_size: NA; d_call: NA; j_call: TRBJ2-3